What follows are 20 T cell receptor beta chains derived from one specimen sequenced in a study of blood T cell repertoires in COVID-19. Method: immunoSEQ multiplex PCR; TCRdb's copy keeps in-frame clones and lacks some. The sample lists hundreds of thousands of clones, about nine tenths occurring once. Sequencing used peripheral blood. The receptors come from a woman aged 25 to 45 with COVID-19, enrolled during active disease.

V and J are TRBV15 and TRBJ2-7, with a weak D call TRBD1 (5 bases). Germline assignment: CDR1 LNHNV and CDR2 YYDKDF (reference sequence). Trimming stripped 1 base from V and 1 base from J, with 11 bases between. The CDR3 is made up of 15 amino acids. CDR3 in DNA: TGTGCCACCAGCAGAGGAAAGGGGCGATCCTACGAGCAGTACTTC. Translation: CATSRGKGRSYEQYF.

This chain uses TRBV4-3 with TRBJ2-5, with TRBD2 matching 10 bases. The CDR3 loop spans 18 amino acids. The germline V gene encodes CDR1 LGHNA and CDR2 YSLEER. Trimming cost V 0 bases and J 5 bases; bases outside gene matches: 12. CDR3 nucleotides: TGCGCCAGCAGCCAAGATCGGCTAGCGGGGGAGCTAAGGGAGACCCAGTACTTC. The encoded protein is CASSQDRLAGELRETQYF.

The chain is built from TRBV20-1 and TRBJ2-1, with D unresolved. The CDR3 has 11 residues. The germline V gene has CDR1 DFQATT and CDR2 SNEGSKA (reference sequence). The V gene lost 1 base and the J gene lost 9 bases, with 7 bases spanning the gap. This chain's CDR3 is CSARVSSEQFF. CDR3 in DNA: TGCAGTGCTAGAGTTTCCAGTGAGCAGTTCTTC.

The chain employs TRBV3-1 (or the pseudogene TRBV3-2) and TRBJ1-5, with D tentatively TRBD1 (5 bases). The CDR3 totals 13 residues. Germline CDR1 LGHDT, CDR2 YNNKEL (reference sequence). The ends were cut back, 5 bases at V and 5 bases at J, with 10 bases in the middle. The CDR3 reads CASSSDRDQPQHF. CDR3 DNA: TGTGCCAGCAGCAGCGACAGAGATCAGCCCCAGCATTTT.

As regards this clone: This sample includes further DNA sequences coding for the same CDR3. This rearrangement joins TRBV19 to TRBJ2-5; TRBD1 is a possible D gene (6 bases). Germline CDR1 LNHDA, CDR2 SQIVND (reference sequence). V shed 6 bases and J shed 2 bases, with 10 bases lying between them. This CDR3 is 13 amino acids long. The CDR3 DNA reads TGTGCCAGTAGCGGACAGTTACAAGAGACCCAGTACTTC. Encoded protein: CASSGQLQETQYF.

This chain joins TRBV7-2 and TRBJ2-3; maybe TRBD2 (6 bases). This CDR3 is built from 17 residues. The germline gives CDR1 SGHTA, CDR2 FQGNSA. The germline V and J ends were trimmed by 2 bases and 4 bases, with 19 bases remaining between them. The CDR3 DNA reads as TGTGCCAGCAGCTTAAGTCTGGCGGGAAATAGTGCAGATACGCAGTATTTT. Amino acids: CASSLSLAGNSADTQYF. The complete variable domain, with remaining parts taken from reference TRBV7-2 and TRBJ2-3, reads GAGVSQSPSNKVTEKGKDVELRCDPISGHTALYWYRQSLGQGLEFLIYFQGNSAPDKSGLPSDRFSAERTGGSVSTLTIQRTQQEDSAVYLCASSLSLAGNSADTQYFGPGTRLTVL.

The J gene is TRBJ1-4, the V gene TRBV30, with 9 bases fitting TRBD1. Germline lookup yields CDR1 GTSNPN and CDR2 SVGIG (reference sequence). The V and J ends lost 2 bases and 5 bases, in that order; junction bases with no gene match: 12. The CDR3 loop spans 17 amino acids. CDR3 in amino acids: CAWSRDRVRPFNEKLFF. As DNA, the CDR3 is TGTGCCTGGAGTAGGGACAGGGTTCGGCCATTCAATGAAAAACTGTTTTTT.

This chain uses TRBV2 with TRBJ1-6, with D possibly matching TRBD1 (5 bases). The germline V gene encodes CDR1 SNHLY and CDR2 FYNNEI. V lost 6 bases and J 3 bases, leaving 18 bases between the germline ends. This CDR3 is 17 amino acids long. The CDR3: CASSEHLGVRYNSPLHF. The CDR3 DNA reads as TGTGCCAGCAGCGAACACCTAGGGGTCCGCTATAATTCACCCCTCCACTTT.

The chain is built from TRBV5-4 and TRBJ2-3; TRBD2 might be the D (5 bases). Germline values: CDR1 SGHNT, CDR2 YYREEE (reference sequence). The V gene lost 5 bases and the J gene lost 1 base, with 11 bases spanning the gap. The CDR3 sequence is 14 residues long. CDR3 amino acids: CASRPDSGTDTQYF. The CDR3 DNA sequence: TGTGCCAGCAGGCCGGACTCCGGCACAGATACGCAGTATTTT.

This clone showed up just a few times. CDR3 in amino acids: CASGFGGRVAGELFF. The CDR3 DNA follows: TGTGCTAGTGGTTTTGGCGGCCGGGTAGCCGGGGAGCTGTTTTTT. The chain joins TRBV12-5 to TRBJ2-2; D is ambiguous. The germline V and J ends were trimmed by 3 bases and 6 bases, with 14 bases remaining between them. Germline V gene lookup returns CDR1 LGHNT and CDR2 FRNRAP. CDR3 length: 15 amino acids. The full variable domain, its missing parts supplied by reference TRBV12-5 and TRBJ2-2, is DARVTQTPRHKVTEMGQEVTMRCQPILGHNTVFWYRQTMMQGLELLAYFRNRAPLDDSGMPKDRFSAEMPDATLATLKIQPSEPRDSAVYFCASGFGGRVAGELFFGEGSRLTVL.

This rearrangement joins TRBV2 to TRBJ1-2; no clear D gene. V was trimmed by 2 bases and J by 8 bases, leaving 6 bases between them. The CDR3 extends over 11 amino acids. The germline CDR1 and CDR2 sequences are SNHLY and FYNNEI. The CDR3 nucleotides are TGTGCCAGCAGTGAACGGAGCGGCTACACCTTC. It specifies CASSERSGYTF.

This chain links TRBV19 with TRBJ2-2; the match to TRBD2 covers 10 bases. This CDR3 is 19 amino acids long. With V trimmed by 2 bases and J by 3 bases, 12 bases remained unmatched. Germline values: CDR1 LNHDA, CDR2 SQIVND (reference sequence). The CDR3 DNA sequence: TGTGCCAGTAGTATACCCCCTCATGGAGCGGGGGGGTACACCGGGGAGCTGTTTTTT. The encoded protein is CASSIPPHGAGGYTGELFF.

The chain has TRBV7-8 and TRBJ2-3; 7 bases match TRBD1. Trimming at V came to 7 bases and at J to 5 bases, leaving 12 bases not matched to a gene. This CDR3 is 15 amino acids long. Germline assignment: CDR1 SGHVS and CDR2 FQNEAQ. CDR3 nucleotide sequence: TGTGCCAGCACTGACAGGGCTTTAGGGAGAGATACGCAGTATTTT. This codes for CASTDRALGRDTQYF.

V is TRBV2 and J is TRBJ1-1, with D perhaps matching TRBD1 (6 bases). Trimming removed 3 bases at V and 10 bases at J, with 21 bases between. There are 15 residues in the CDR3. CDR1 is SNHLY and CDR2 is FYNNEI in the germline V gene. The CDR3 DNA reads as TGTGCCAGCAGTGAGGAGATGGGGGCGGTTGGGGGAGCTTTCTTT. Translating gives CASSEEMGAVGGAFF.

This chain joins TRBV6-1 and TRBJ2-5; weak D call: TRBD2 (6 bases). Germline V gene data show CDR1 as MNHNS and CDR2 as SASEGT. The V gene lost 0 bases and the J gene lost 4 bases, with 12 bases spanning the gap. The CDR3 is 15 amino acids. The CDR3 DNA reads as TGTGCCAGCAGTGAAGCGAACTGGGACTCAGAGACCCAGTACTTC. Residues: CASSEANWDSETQYF.

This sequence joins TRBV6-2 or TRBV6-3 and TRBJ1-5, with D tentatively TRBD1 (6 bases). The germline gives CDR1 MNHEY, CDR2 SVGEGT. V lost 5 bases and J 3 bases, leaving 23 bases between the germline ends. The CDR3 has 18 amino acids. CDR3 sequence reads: CASSARAGASRVNQPQHF. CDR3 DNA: TGTGCCAGCAGTGCCCGAGCGGGGGCTAGTCGGGTCAATCAGCCCCAGCATTTT.

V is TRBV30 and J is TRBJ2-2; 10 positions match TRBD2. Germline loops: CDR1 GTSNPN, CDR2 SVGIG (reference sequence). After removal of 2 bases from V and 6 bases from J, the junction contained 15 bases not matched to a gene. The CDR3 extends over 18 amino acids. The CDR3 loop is CAWSPFGLAGARPGELFF. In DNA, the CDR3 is TGTGCCTGGAGTCCCTTCGGGCTAGCGGGAGCAAGACCCGGGGAGCTGTTTTTT.

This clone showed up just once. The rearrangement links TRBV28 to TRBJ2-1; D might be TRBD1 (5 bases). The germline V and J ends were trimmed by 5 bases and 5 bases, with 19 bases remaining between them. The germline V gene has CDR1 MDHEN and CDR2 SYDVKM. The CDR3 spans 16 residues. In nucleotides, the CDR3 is TGTGCCAGCAGTCCCCACCAGGGCCCGCCTGACAATGAGCAGTTCTTC. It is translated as CASSPHQGPPDNEQFF.

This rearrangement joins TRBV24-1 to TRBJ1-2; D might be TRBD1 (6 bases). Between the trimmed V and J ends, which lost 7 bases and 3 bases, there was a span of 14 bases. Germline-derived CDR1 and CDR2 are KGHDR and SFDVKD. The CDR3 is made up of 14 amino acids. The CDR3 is CATRPGAGDYGYTF. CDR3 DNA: TGTGCCACCAGGCCAGGGGCGGGAGACTATGGCTACACCTTC.

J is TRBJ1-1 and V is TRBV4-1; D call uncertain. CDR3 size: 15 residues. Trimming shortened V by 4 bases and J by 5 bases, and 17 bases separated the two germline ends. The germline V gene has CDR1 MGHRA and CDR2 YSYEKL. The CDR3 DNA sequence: TGCGCCAGCAGCCGTCGATCAGGACCGGGGACTGAAGCTTTCTTT. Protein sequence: CASSRRSGPGTEAFF.